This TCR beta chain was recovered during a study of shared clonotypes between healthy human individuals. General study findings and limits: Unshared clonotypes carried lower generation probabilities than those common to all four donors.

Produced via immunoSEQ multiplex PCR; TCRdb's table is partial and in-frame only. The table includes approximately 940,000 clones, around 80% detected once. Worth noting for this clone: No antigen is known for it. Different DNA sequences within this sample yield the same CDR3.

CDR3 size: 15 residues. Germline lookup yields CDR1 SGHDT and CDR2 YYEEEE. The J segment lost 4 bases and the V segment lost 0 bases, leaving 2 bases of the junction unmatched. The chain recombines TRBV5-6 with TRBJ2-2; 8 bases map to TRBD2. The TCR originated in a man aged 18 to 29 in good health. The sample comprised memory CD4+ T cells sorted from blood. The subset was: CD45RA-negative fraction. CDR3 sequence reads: CASSLGLAGTGELFF. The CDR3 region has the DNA TGTGCCAGCAGCTTGGGGCTAGCGGGCACCGGGGAGCTGTTTTTT.